This T cell receptor beta chain is drawn from a study of graft-versus-host responses after intestinal transplantation. Here immunoSEQ multiplex PCR was the method, and the copy in TCRdb shows in-frame clones only, minus some. The sample shows around 110,000 clones, over 75% of them seen only once. CDR3 length: 13 amino acids. Per the germline V gene, CDR1 is MNHEY and CDR2 is SMNVEV (reference sequence). To note about this clone: Its antigen is not identified.

The genes are TRBV27 and TRBJ2-5; D unresolved. Gene TRBJ2-7 matches the end of the DNA better, so the J call may be wrong. The specimen comprised unstimulated CD4+ T cells sorted from spleen or lymph node cells, sampled before intestinal transplant. The origin of this receptor is a human donor who received an intestinal transplant. Here the CDR3 reads CASRSSSTYEQYF. DNA for the CDR3: TGTGCCAGCAGATCAAGCTCAACCTACGAGCAGTACTTC.